These 19 T cell receptor beta chains were all obtained from the same sample, sequenced in a study of control samples from healthy donors and cancer patients (dated by TCRdb to the early 2020s). The library was prepared using the immunoSEQ multiplex PCR assay. Drawn from immuneACCESS, this table holds only the in-frame rearrangements with V and J called that TCRdb kept. Clones are partly lost; checked studies trace under half to an unresolved V gene and leave the rest unexplained. The sample data list roughly 100,000 clones, and 86% of these were observed just once. The leading ten clones occupy roughly 1.3% of the sample. The sequenced sample was blood. The receptors shown here come from a woman aged 45-65 years in good health.

This chain connects TRBV11-2 to TRBJ2-7; 10 bases map to TRBD2. The CDR3 loop spans 14 amino acids. Per the germline V gene, CDR1 is SGHAT and CDR2 is FQNNGV. Trimming removed 6 bases from V and 2 bases from J; junction bases left unmatched: 4. The CDR3 spells CASSPGLATYEQYF. CDR3 coding DNA: TGTGCCAGCAGTCCGGGACTAGCGACCTACGAGCAGTACTTC.

The chain employs TRBV6-2 or TRBV6-3 and TRBJ2-1, with TRBD2 matching over 7 bases. From germline, CDR1 is MNHEY and CDR2 SVGEGT. This CDR3 has 16 amino acids. Unmatched junction bases numbered 4, after V lost 0 bases and J lost 2 bases. In DNA, the CDR3 is TGTGCCAGCAGTTACTCGAACGGGAGGACCTACAATGAGCAGTTCTTC. Translation: CASSYSNGRTYNEQFF.

The V gene is TRBV9, the J gene TRBJ2-5, with a weak D call TRBD1 (5 bases). Between the trimmed V and J ends, which lost 3 bases and 5 bases, there was a span of 20 bases. CDR1 and CDR2 from the germline V gene are SGDLS and YYNGEE. The CDR3 is 16 residues long. The CDR3 loop reads CASSGLGQPRAETQYF. The DNA of the CDR3 is TGTGCCAGCAGCGGCCTGGGGCAGCCCCGAGCTGAGACCCAGTACTTC.

The gene calls are TRBV6-5 and TRBJ1-5; tentative D call: TRBD1 (6 bases). The ends were cut back, 6 bases at V and 6 bases at J, with 15 bases in the middle. The CDR3 covers 14 residues. In germline, CDR1 is MNHEY, CDR2 SVGAGI. The CDR3 region has the DNA TGTGCCAGCAGATACCCCGGGGGCTTTCAGCCCCAGCATTTT. This codes for CASRYPGGFQPQHF.

The genes are TRBV7-2 and TRBJ2-1, with 11 bases aligning to TRBD2. Germline V gene lookup returns CDR1 SGHTA and CDR2 FQGNSA. J gave up 1 base and V 3 bases, and 2 bases lay outside the gene matches. The CDR3 length is 16 residues. This CDR3 is CASSLGLAASYNEQFF. The CDR3 nucleotides are TGTGCCAGCAGCTTGGGACTAGCGGCTTCCTACAATGAGCAGTTCTTC.

The gene calls are TRBV19 and TRBJ2-1; TRBD2 matches at 8 bases. CDR1 and CDR2 (germline): LNHDA, SQIVND (reference sequence). With V trimmed by 6 bases and J by 4 bases, 5 bases remained unmatched. The CDR3 extends over 14 amino acids. The CDR3 reads CASSLTSAYNEQFF. DNA of the CDR3: TGTGCCAGTAGCCTGACTAGCGCTTACAATGAGCAGTTCTTC.

Here the CDR3 reads CASSSTGQSYTEAFF. CDR3 coding DNA: TGTGCCAGCAGCTCCACCGGACAGTCCTACACTGAAGCTTTCTTT. The chain couples TRBV6-6 to TRBJ1-1; weak D call: TRBD1 (6 bases). Trimming removed 6 bases at V and 3 bases at J, with 17 bases between. Per the germline V gene, CDR1 is MNHNY and CDR2 is SVGAGI (reference sequence). The CDR3 is 15 residues long.

The V and J genes are TRBV3-1 (or the pseudogene TRBV3-2) and TRBJ1-2, with no clear D. V was shortened by 6 bases and J by 5 bases, with 16 bases between the two germline ends. The germline V gene has CDR1 LGHDT and CDR2 YNNKEL (reference sequence). CDR3 length: 14 residues. In DNA form, the CDR3 reads TGTGCCAGCAGGAGACATAAAAAGCCTTATGGCTACACCTTC. Translating gives CASRRHKKPYGYTF.

The table lists this clone with a count of one. The chain has TRBV7-8 and TRBJ1-4; no reliable D call. Trimming left V 1 base short and J 1 base short, with 4 bases between. Germline V gene data show CDR1 as SGHVS and CDR2 as FQNEAQ. CDR3 length: 14 amino acids. CDR3 sequence (DNA): TGTGCCAGCAGCTTAGACCAAACTAATGAAAAACTGTTTTTT. Its translation: CASSLDQTNEKLFF. Full variable domain (remainder filled in from reference TRBV7-8 and TRBJ1-4): GAGVSQSPRYKVAKRGQDVALRCDPISGHVSLFWYQQALGQGPEFLTYFQNEAQLDKSGLPSDRFFAERPEGSVSTLKIQRTQQEDSAVYLCASSLDQTNEKLFFGSGTQLSVL.

The J gene is TRBJ1-1, the V gene TRBV23-1; unclear D gene. TRBV23-1 qualifies as an ORF whose function is uncertain. V was shortened by 9 bases and J by 0 bases, with 14 bases between the two germline ends. The CDR3 runs 14 residues. The CDR3 DNA is TGCGCCAGGGGGAATTGGGCGTTGAACACTGAAGCTTTCTTT. This codes for CARGNWALNTEAFF.

This clone was recorded once. DNA of the CDR3: TGCGCCAGCAGCCAAGAAACAGGGGTCTATGGCTACACCTTC. Protein product: CASSQETGVYGYTF. This chain connects TRBV4-1 to TRBJ1-2; 7 bases fit TRBD1. This CDR3 has 14 amino acids. V gave up 0 bases and J gave up 4 bases; unmatched junction bases: 2. The germline gives CDR1 MGHRA, CDR2 YSYEKL.

The rearrangement joins TRBV28 to TRBJ1-6; D ambiguous. The length of the CDR3 is 14 residues. The V gene's germline CDR1 is MDHEN and CDR2 SYDVKM. The ends were cut back, 3 bases at V and 5 bases at J, with 8 bases in the middle. The CDR3 sequence: CASSFRRDNSPLHF. DNA of the CDR3: TGTGCCAGCAGTTTCAGGAGGGATAATTCACCCCTCCACTTT.

The chain couples TRBV7-2 to TRBJ2-3; perhaps D is TRBD1 or TRBD2 (5 bases each). Germline CDR1 SGHTA, CDR2 FQGNSA. There are 14 residues in the CDR3. Between the trimmed V and J ends, which lost 3 bases and 1 base, there was a span of 8 bases. The CDR3 loop is CASSLLGGTDTQYF. CDR3 in DNA: TGTGCCAGCAGCTTGTTGGGGGGCACAGATACGCAGTATTTT.

The chain is built from TRBV11-2 and TRBJ1-6; 11 bases are shared with TRBD1. CDR3 length: 15 amino acids. V lost 5 bases to trimming and J lost 7 bases; unmatched junction nucleotides: 4. Germline values: CDR1 SGHAT, CDR2 FQNNGV. The CDR3 region has the DNA TGTGCCAGCAGCCACCGGGACAGGGGGAATTCACCCCTCCACTTT. It specifies CASSHRDRGNSPLHF.

The rearrangement joins TRBV9 to TRBJ2-3; no definite D call. V lost 3 bases and J lost 5, with 7 bases in between. The CDR3 totals 12 residues. Germline CDR1 and CDR2: SGDLS and YYNGEE. The CDR3 spells CASSGPVDTQYF. CDR3 DNA: TGTGCCAGCAGCGGACCAGTAGATACGCAGTATTTT.

This clone has only one observation. The chain links TRBV15 to TRBJ1-2, with D unresolved. The germline V gene has CDR1 LNHNV and CDR2 YYDKDF (reference sequence). Trimming removed 2 bases at V and 7 bases at J, with 20 bases between. The CDR3 totals 16 residues. DNA for the CDR3: TGTGCCACCAGCAGAAACCGCCCTGGTGGAGGAGCTGGCTACACCTTC. It yields the protein CATSRNRPGGGAGYTF.

CDR3 sequence reads: CASSPRTANTEAFF. The CDR3 region has the DNA TGTGCCAGCAGCCCCCGGACTGCGAACACTGAAGCTTTCTTT. V gene TRBV11-2 combines with J gene TRBJ1-1; D ambiguous. The CDR3 length is 14 residues. Germline assignment: CDR1 SGHAT and CDR2 FQNNGV. V gave up 5 bases and J gave up 1 base, with 11 bases separating them.

The chain is built from TRBV27 and TRBJ1-1; D is perhaps TRBD1 (5 bases). Germline values: CDR1 MNHEY, CDR2 SMNVEV (reference sequence). The CDR3 runs 14 residues. V was trimmed by 3 bases and J by 3 bases, leaving 11 bases between them. The CDR3 DNA sequence: TGTGCCAGCAGTTTCTGGGGGAGCGACACTGAAGCTTTCTTT. Translated, it gives CASSFWGSDTEAFF.

This clone appeared once. This chain joins TRBV7-3 and TRBJ1-3, with 8 bases that match TRBD1. The CDR3 is 17 amino acids. V lost 2 bases and J lost 0; bases outside the gene matches: 6. CDR1 is SGHTA, CDR2 FQGTGA, per germline. CDR3 sequence (DNA): TGTGCCAGCAGCTTAGAAGGGACAGGATCCTCTGGAAACACCATATATTTT. Translating it yields CASSLEGTGSSGNTIYF.